This T cell receptor beta chain was captured by sequencing in a study of blood T cells in healthy people across ages. General observations from the study: Whereas aged donors had fewer naive CD4+ cells, long-lived donors had more of them and higher diversity.

The CDR3 is 15 residues long. Deletions cut 3 bases from V and 11 bases from J, with 21 bases between. The second PCR ran roughly 6 to 12 cycles with a sample-barcoded 5' primer and J-beta primers. MiXCR, run by TCRdb on the 5' RACE reads, gives a single entry per CDR3 protein. The sample consists of roughly 700,000 distinct CDR3 sequences, about a third of them appearing once. Notes on this clonotype: Antigen unknown.

This chain joins TRBV12-3 or TRBV12-4 and TRBJ2-3; D is possibly TRBD1 (6 bases). The clonotype originates from a woman older than 75 in good health. The sample was blood. CDR3 loop: CASSFPTGNSDVQYF. The CDR3, as DNA: TGTGCCAGCAGTTTCCCGACAGGAAACTCAGATGTGCAGTATTTT.